This TCR beta chain was recovered during a study of T cell changes during pregnancy in multiple sclerosis. Profiling relied on immunoSEQ multiplex PCR, and the TCRdb table lists in-frame clones only, not all of them. This sample yields about 61,000 clones, of which 85% to 90% are seen a single time; 0.85% to 0.95% belongs to the top ten. The CDR3 sequence is 13 residues long. Trimming stripped 0 bases from V and 4 bases from J, with 7 bases between. Germline V lookup: CDR1 MNHEY, CDR2 SVGAGI. This chain joins TRBV6-5 and TRBJ2-7; D remains unclear. Source: peripheral blood, taken in the first trimester of pregnancy. The sequence was collected from a female donor in good health, enrolled as a control in a pregnancy study. CDR3 DNA: TGTGCCAGCAGTTACTCTGGTCAGTACGAGCAGTACTTC. This codes for CASSYSGQYEQYF.